One sample yielded the 8 T cell receptor beta chains listed below, sequenced in a study of T and B cells in COVID-19 patients. BIOMED2 TRB-A/B primer pools were used in multiplex TRB PCR. MiXCR was run by TCRdb on the multiplex PCR reads, yielding one entry per CDR3 protein. The table shows some 1,400 distinct CDR3 sequences, with around a quarter occurring only once. TRB was amplified from around 250-500 ng of blood genomic DNA. The sequencing input was blood. Receptors originate from a human donor with active COVID-19.

The table lists this clonotype with a few counts. The chain links TRBV11-2 to TRBJ1-4; D uncertain. Trimming pared 5 bases from V and 6 bases from J, leaving 22 bases between. Germline V gene data show CDR1 as SGHAT and CDR2 as FQNNGV. The CDR3 covers 17 residues. DNA of the CDR3: TGTGCCAGCAGCCAAGACCTTCGATCAGGTGTGGATGAAAAACTGTTTTTT. It codes for CASSQDLRSGVDEKLFF.

This clonotype has just a few counts. CDR3 DNA: TGTGCCAGCAGTTTCGATACAGGGAGGGACACCATATATTTT. This gives the protein CASSFDTGRDTIYF. The gene calls are TRBV12-3 or TRBV12-4 and TRBJ1-3; weak D call: TRBD1 (6 bases). The length of the CDR3 is 14 residues. V lost 3 bases to trimming and J lost 8 bases, with 14 bases between them.

The chain uses TRBV4-2 and TRBJ2-2, with D unresolved. This CDR3 is 17 amino acids long. The V gene lost 0 bases and the J gene lost 0 bases, with 11 bases spanning the gap. The germline V gene encodes CDR1 LGHNA and CDR2 YNFKEQ. The CDR3 DNA sequence: TGTGCCAGCAGCCAAGAGTGGGCAGCAACGAACACCGGGGAGCTGTTTTTT. Its translation: CASSQEWAATNTGELFF.

This clonotype rates as medium-sized. The chain is built from TRBV27 and TRBJ2-3, with TRBD2 identical over 12 bases. CDR3 length: 16 amino acids. J lost 2 bases, V lost 6 bases, and 6 bases had no gene match. Germline assignment: CDR1 MNHEY and CDR2 SMNVEV (reference sequence). The CDR3 loop reads CASRQTSGGLTDTQYF. In DNA form, the CDR3 reads TGTGCCAGCAGGCAGACTAGCGGGGGACTCACAGATACGCAGTATTTT.

This clonotype qualifies as large (0.1 to 1%). This chain joins TRBV19 and TRBJ1-1; 7 nucleotides line up with TRBD1. V shed 1 base and J 11 bases; nucleotides not matched to a gene: 7. CDR1 and CDR2 (germline): LNHDA, SQIVND (reference sequence). CDR3 length: 13 amino acids. The CDR3 DNA follows: TGTGCCAGTAGTATAGGGAACAGGGGAGACGCTTTCTTT. Encoded protein: CASSIGNRGDAFF. Full variable domain (outside the CDR3, taken from reference TRBV19 and TRBJ1-1): DGGITQSPKYLFRKEGQNVTLSCEQNLNHDAMYWYRQDPGQGLRLIYYSQIVNDFQKGDIAEGYSVSREKKESFPLTVTSAQKNPTAFYLCASSIGNRGDAFFGQGTRLTVV.

The chain uses TRBV7-9 and TRBJ2-1; 9 bases are a match to TRBD2. Germline V gene sequence: CDR1 SEHNR, CDR2 FQNEAQ (reference sequence). This CDR3 comprises 16 residues. Germline trimming cut 6 bases from V and 9 bases from J; bases unmatched to any gene: 15. CDR3 loop: CASRKTLGGGASEQFF. The CDR3 DNA reads TGTGCCAGCAGAAAGACCCTTGGCGGGGGGGCCTCTGAGCAGTTCTTC.

Only a few counts were recorded for this clonotype. The V and J genes are TRBV24-1 and TRBJ2-7; 12 bases map to TRBD2. The length of the CDR3 is 14 residues. V was pared by 4 bases and J by 6 bases, with 3 bases of the junction left unmatched. In germline, CDR1 is KGHDR, CDR2 SFDVKD. CDR3 sequence (DNA): TGTGCCACCAGTGACGGGACTAGCGGGCGCGAGCAGTACTTC. Its translation: CATSDGTSGREQYF.

Within the sample, this clonotype is medium-sized. The V call is TRBV13, the J call TRBJ1-1; D ambiguous. CDR3 length equals 12 residues. Trimming removed 3 bases at V and 8 bases at J, with 10 bases between. Germline V gene sequence: CDR1 PRHDT, CDR2 FYEKMQ (reference sequence). The CDR3 sequence: CASSFGSTEAFF. The CDR3 DNA follows: TGTGCCAGCAGCTTCGGGTCAACCGAAGCTTTCTTT.